These T cell receptor beta chains were read from a single sample in a study of beta chain features in type 1 diabetes. Libraries were prepared by immunoSEQ multiplex PCR; TCRdb keeps only in-frame clonotypes and omits some of them. This table holds under 400,000 clones, over 9.5% found once. Sequenced: naive CD4+ T cells from blood. The receptors stem from a woman under 30 with type 1 diabetes. Both conserved end residues are part of each CDR3. The D gene is left open where the match is weak. A clone size is listed for some rows: how often the clone was seen (once, few, many), or a class if it is expanded.

>-|TRBJ2-5|-|TRBV11-2
CASSYPTGSSETQYF
TGTGCCAGCAGCTACCCAACCGGGTCTTCAGAGACCCAGTACTTC
>TRBD2|TRBJ2-1|few|TRBV9
CASSVEGSGGYNEQFF
TGTGCCAGCAGCGTAGAGGGGAGCGGGGGATACAATGAGCAGTTCTTC
>-|TRBJ1-4|-|TRBV19
CASSSRTLEKLFF
TGTGCCAGTAGTAGCCGGACTCTCGAAAAACTGTTTTTT
>-|TRBJ1-1|few|TRBV15
CATSRDAGSEAFF
TGTGCCACCAGCAGAGATGCGGGGTCTGAAGCTTTCTTT
>-|TRBJ2-3|-|TRBV11-2
CASSLDLRDRTDTQYF
TGTGCCAGCAGCTTAGATCTGCGGGACCGAACAGATACGCAGTATTTT
>-|TRBJ1-6|few|TRBV5-6
CASSLVQGGSPLHF
TGTGCCAGCAGCTTGGTTCAGGGCGGATCACCCCTCCACTTT
>-|TRBJ2-7|few|TRBV11-2
CASSFVTYEQYF
TGTGCCAGCAGCTTTGTTACCTACGAGCAGTACTTC
>-|TRBJ1-3|-|TRBV10-3
CAISGGAFSGNTIYF
TGTGCCATCAGTGGAGGCGCGTTCTCTGGAAACACCATATATTTT
>-|TRBJ1-4|-|TRBV7-9
CASSARQVGELFF
TGTGCCAGCAGCGCCCGACAGGTCGGGGAACTGTTTTTT
>TRBD2|TRBJ2-7|-|TRBV28
CASTTPAGGPYEQYF
TGTGCCAGCACCACCCCAGCGGGAGGCCCCTACGAGCAGTACTTC
>-|TRBJ2-7|-|TRBV6-6
CASSYSRGKYEQYF
TGTGCCAGCAGTTACTCGAGGGGGAAATACGAGCAGTACTTC
>TRBD2|TRBJ2-6|-|TRBV7-9
CASRAGLAGRSGANVLTF
TGTGCCAGCAGAGCGGGACTAGCGGGCCGCTCTGGGGCCAACGTCCTGACTTTC
>-|TRBJ2-1|-|TRBV10-3
CAISGPDLNEQFF
TGTGCCATCAGTGGTCCAGATTTAAATGAGCAGTTCTTC
>-|TRBJ2-2|-|TRBV27
CASRGRTNGAGELFF
TGTGCCAGCAGAGGACGGACTAATGGGGCCGGGGAGCTGTTTTTT
>-|TRBJ1-2|-|TRBV29-1
CSVNSDLDGYTF
TGCAGCGTCAATAGCGACCTGGATGGCTACACCTTC
>-|TRBJ1-5|few|TRBV5-6
CASTRGQRGQPQHF
TGTGCCAGCACCCGGGGTCAGCGCGGACAGCCCCAGCATTTT
>-|TRBJ1-1|-|TRBV25-1
CASSEGRGAFF
TGTGCCAGCAGTGAGGGTCGGGGGGCTTTCTTT
>-|TRBJ2-5|-|TRBV7-2
CASSLEANRETQYF
TGTGCCAGCAGCTTAGAAGCTAACCGGGAGACCCAGTACTTC
>-|TRBJ2-1|-|TRBV28
CASSLSAGTHSYNEQFF
TGTGCCAGCAGTTTATCAGCAGGCACGCACTCCTACAATGAGCAGTTCTTC
>TRBD2|TRBJ2-5|-|TRBV5-6
CASSLDLTSGMYQETQYF
TGTGCCAGCAGCTTGGATCTCACTAGCGGGATGTACCAAGAGACCCAGTACTTC
>TRBD1|TRBJ2-6|few|TRBV5-1
CASSPRGSGANVLTF
TGCGCCAGCAGCCCCAGGGGGTCTGGGGCCAACGTCCTGACTTTC
>TRBD1|TRBJ2-7|-|TRBV28
CASRGTGGEYEQYF
TGTGCCAGCAGGGGGACAGGGGGCGAGTACGAGCAGTACTTC